One and the same sample provided the 20 T cell receptor beta chains below, sequenced in a study of cytomegalovirus exposure and HLA in healthy donors. 13 Jbeta primers and 60 Vbeta primers were used for the PCR. Some clones are missing from TCRdb's copy, which holds only in-frame ones; the method was immunoSEQ multiplex PCR. The repertoire holds around 150,000 clones, with 75% to 90% as singletons. The sample consisted of PBMCs. The receptors stem from a girl aged 2-10 years in good health and CMV-seropositive.

V and J are TRBV7-9 and TRBJ2-5, with D possibly being TRBD2 (6 bases). This CDR3 is 17 amino acids long. V was pared by 4 bases and J by 8 bases, with 26 bases between. The germline V gene encodes CDR1 SEHNR and CDR2 FQNEAQ (reference sequence). The CDR3 nucleotides read TGTGCCAGCAGCTCAACAGACGACTTCGGGGGTAAGAGAACCCAGTACTTC. Amino acids: CASSSTDDFGGKRTQYF.

This clone came up once. The genes are TRBV6-1 and TRBJ2-2; D not resolved. The germline gives CDR1 MNHNS, CDR2 SASEGT. Trimming removed 6 bases from V and 1 base from J, with 6 bases in between. The CDR3 runs to 13 residues. The CDR3 region has the DNA TGTGCCAGCAGCTCCTTGAACACCGGGGAGCTGTTTTTT. Translated: CASSSLNTGELFF.

The chain joins TRBV11-3 to TRBJ2-1; D uncertain. CDR1 and CDR2 from the germline V gene are SGHNT and YENEEA. There are 12 residues in the CDR3. The V and J ends lost 2 bases and 5 bases respectively, with 4 bases between them. Here the CDR3 DNA reads TGTGCCAGCAGCTTATTTAACAATGAGCAGTTCTTC. Translated, it gives CASSLFNNEQFF. Filled out from reference TRBV11-3 and TRBJ2-1, the complete variable domain reads EAGVVQSPRYKIIEKKQPVAFWCNPISGHNTLYWYLQNLGQGPELLIRYENEEAVDDSQLPKDRFSAERLKGVDSTLKIQPAELGDSAVYLCASSLFNNEQFFGPGTRLTVL.

This rearrangement joins TRBV6-1 to TRBJ2-2; 15 bases are shared with TRBD2. Germline lookup yields CDR1 MNHNS and CDR2 SASEGT. CDR3 length equals 19 residues. With 2 bases clipped from V and 7 bases from J, the junction kept 11 bases outside the gene matches. In DNA, the CDR3 is TGTGCCAGCAGTGAATTAGTGAGGACTAGCGGGAGGGCCAACGGGGAGCTGTTTTTT. Amino acids: CASSELVRTSGRANGELFF.

This clone was seen a handful of times. The chain employs TRBV30 and TRBJ2-5, with 10 bases identical to TRBD1. The V segment lost 5 bases and the J segment 5 bases; nucleotides outside the gene matches: 5. This CDR3 is 13 amino acids long. The germline CDR1 and CDR2 sequences are GTSNPN and SVGIG (reference sequence). The CDR3 reads CAWDRGRRETQYF. The CDR3, as DNA: TGTGCCTGGGACAGGGGGCGCAGGGAGACCCAGTACTTC.

The J gene is TRBJ1-4, the V gene TRBV13; no clear D gene. The germline V and J ends were trimmed by 3 bases and 7 bases, with 12 bases remaining between them. Germline CDR1 PRHDT, CDR2 FYEKMQ (reference sequence). The CDR3 is made up of 14 amino acids. The chain's CDR3 is CASSLDSRGEKLFF. The DNA for the CDR3 is TGTGCCAGCAGCTTGGATTCGCGGGGTGAAAAACTGTTTTTT.

CDR3 nucleotides: TGTGCCAGCAGCCAAGAAGGGCCCGGGACTAGCGGGGTTCAAGAGACCCAGTACTTC. Protein product: CASSQEGPGTSGVQETQYF. The chain uses TRBV4-2 and TRBJ2-5, with 13 positions matching TRBD2. The CDR3 loop spans 19 amino acids. Unmatched junction bases numbered 9, after V lost 0 bases and J lost 2 bases. The germline V gene encodes CDR1 LGHNA and CDR2 YNFKEQ.

J is TRBJ2-7 and V is TRBV30; 13 bases agree with TRBD2. Germline values: CDR1 GTSNPN, CDR2 SVGIG (reference sequence). The CDR3 consists of 14 residues. With 0 bases clipped from V and 6 bases from J, the junction kept 2 bases outside the gene matches. Here the CDR3 DNA reads TGTGCCTGGAGTGTTACTAGCGGGAGGGCCGAGCAGTACTTC. Encoded protein: CAWSVTSGRAEQYF.

The chain joins TRBV28 to TRBJ2-7; maybe TRBD1 (5 bases). The CDR3 is made up of 12 amino acids. The V gene lost 6 bases and the J gene lost 4 bases, with 10 bases spanning the gap. The germline V gene encodes CDR1 MDHEN and CDR2 SYDVKM. Here the CDR3 reads CASRSDIYEQYF. The CDR3, as DNA: TGTGCCAGCAGATCGGACATATACGAGCAGTACTTC.

The chain carries TRBV7-8 and TRBJ2-5; perhaps TRBD2 as D (6 bases). Germline lookup yields CDR1 SGHVS and CDR2 FQNEAQ. The CDR3 contains 14 residues. Trimming cost V 0 bases and J 4 bases, with 9 bases left between them. CDR3 in DNA: TGTGCCAGCAGCTTAGCTAGGGGACTAGAGACCCAGTACTTC. Protein product: CASSLARGLETQYF.

This clone was picked up one time. This sequence joins TRBV19 and TRBJ1-5; D is perhaps TRBD1 (6 bases). Looked up from germline, CDR1 is LNHDA and CDR2 is SQIVND (reference sequence). CDR3 size: 16 residues. The V gene lost 2 bases and the J gene lost 9 bases, with 20 bases spanning the gap. The CDR3 loop is CASSIRQGSVRGPQHF. CDR3 sequence (DNA): TGTGCCAGTAGTATACGGCAGGGTTCAGTCAGGGGGCCCCAGCATTTT. The complete variable domain, with remaining parts taken from reference TRBV19 and TRBJ1-5, reads DGGITQSPKYLFRKEGQNVTLSCEQNLNHDAMYWYRQDPGQGLRLIYYSQIVNDFQKGDIAEGYSVSREKKESFPLTVTSAQKNPTAFYLCASSIRQGSVRGPQHFGDGTRLSIL.

Note on this clone: This specimen includes other DNA sequences encoding the same CDR3. This rearrangement joins TRBV30 to TRBJ1-5; D gene uncertain. V gave up 1 base and J gave up 3 bases, with 7 bases separating them. The CDR3 is made up of 13 amino acids. The germline gives CDR1 GTSNPN, CDR2 SVGIG (reference sequence). CDR3: CAWSADTNQPQHF. CDR3 in DNA: TGTGCCTGGAGTGCAGACACCAATCAGCCCCAGCATTTT.

V is TRBV4-1 and J is TRBJ1-5; D possibly corresponds to TRBD1 (5 bases). With 0 bases removed from V and 7 bases from J, the gap between germline ends came to 10 bases. The germline V gene encodes CDR1 MGHRA and CDR2 YSYEKL. CDR3 length: 14 residues. The CDR3 loop is CASSQDRVGQPQHF. In DNA form, the CDR3 reads TGCGCCAGCAGCCAAGACAGGGTAGGCCAGCCCCAGCATTTT.

The chain combines TRBV7-2 with TRBJ2-1; TRBD2 matches 9 bases. V trimming: 5 bases; J trimming: 1 base; junction bases outside the gene matches: 6. The germline CDR1 and CDR2 sequences are SGHTA and FQGNSA. The CDR3 has 16 residues. The DNA for the CDR3 is TGTGCCAGCAGCCGCAGCGCGGGAGGGTCCTACAATGAGCAGTTCTTC. It codes for CASSRSAGGSYNEQFF. Full variable domain (remainder filled in from reference TRBV7-2 and TRBJ2-1): GAGVSQSPSNKVTEKGKDVELRCDPISGHTALYWYRQSLGQGLEFLIYFQGNSAPDKSGLPSDRFSAERTGGSVSTLTIQRTQQEDSAVYLCASSRSAGGSYNEQFFGPGTRLTVL.

The gene calls are TRBV9 and TRBJ2-3, with D perhaps matching TRBD1 (7 bases). CDR3 length equals 16 residues. V lost 4 bases to trimming and J lost 6 bases, with 21 bases between them. Germline V lookup: CDR1 SGDLS, CDR2 YYNGEE. This CDR3 reads CASSPRGGQEQDTQYF. The CDR3 coding sequence is TGTGCCAGCAGCCCCCGGGGAGGACAGGAACAGGATACGCAGTATTTT.

The chain has TRBV30 and TRBJ1-1, with a tentative D call TRBD1 (6 bases). This CDR3 comprises 11 residues. V was pared by 3 bases and J by 7 bases, with 9 bases between. CDR1 is GTSNPN and CDR2 is SVGIG in the germline V gene (reference sequence). The CDR3 protein is CAWRQGGEAFF. Written as DNA, the CDR3 is TGTGCCTGGAGACAGGGTGGTGAAGCTTTCTTT.

J is TRBJ2-2 and V is TRBV5-1; D not certain. V was pared by 3 bases and J by 5 bases, with 11 bases between. The CDR3 extends over 14 amino acids. Germline values: CDR1 SGHRS, CDR2 YFSETQ. CDR3 in amino acids: CASSYRGSTGELFF. As DNA, the CDR3 is TGCGCCAGCAGCTACCGAGGTTCAACCGGGGAGCTGTTTTTT.

In its sample, this clone was seen once. The chain employs TRBV20-1 and TRBJ2-7, with TRBD1 matching 9 bases. From germline, CDR1 is DFQATT and CDR2 SNEGSKA (reference sequence). The CDR3 runs to 11 residues. Trimming removed 8 bases from V and 3 bases from J; junction bases left unmatched: 2. The CDR3 DNA reads TGCAGTTGGGGACAGGGCTACGAGCAGTACTTC. Its translation is CSWGQGYEQYF.

The chain recombines TRBV5-1 with TRBJ2-1; TRBD1 matches 10 bases. The CDR3 is 15 amino acids. The V gene's germline CDR1 is SGHRS and CDR2 YFSETQ. V lost 5 bases to trimming and J lost 5 bases; unmatched junction nucleotides: 7. This CDR3 reads CASRLWTGGNNEQFF. CDR3 DNA: TGCGCCAGCAGACTTTGGACAGGGGGGAACAATGAGCAGTTCTTC.

The rearrangement joins TRBV5-1 to TRBJ2-1, with 9 bases fitting TRBD2. The CDR3 sequence is 15 residues long. J lost 5 bases, V lost 2 bases, and 5 bases had no gene match. In germline, CDR1 is SGHRS, CDR2 YFSETQ. CDR3 in amino acids: CASSFSGSTDNEQFF. CDR3 DNA sequence: TGCGCCAGCAGCTTTAGCGGGAGTACGGACAATGAGCAGTTCTTC.